This T cell receptor (beta chain) was retrieved from a study of blood T cell repertoires in COVID-19 (TCRdb year 2020). At the level of the whole study: Samples from collaborators originated in the United States, Italy and Spain and spanned both the acute and convalescent phases of COVID-19. The prospective study material was composed of cDNA or gDNA derived from T cells, B-cell-depleted T cells, or PBMCs. Deeply sampled blood TCRbeta repertoires from subjects exposed to, actively infected with, or recovered from COVID-19 were included in the dataset. The repertoires were released in a freely available public database intended as a resource for research on the immune response to SARS-CoV-2. The samples were drawn from the first 160 participants of the ongoing ImmuneRACE study and from 1,200 or so subjects provided by 6 global collaborators. A de-identified subject ID, COVID-19 status, age in years and sex were almost always included in the sample metadata. Where available, HLA class I and class II types were taken from metadata supplied by the sample provider and were not determined by assay-based typing.

TCRbeta CDR3 regions were amplified from genomic DNA by means of the immunoSEQ Assay, a bias-controlled multiplex PCR. On the authors' methods: Within the assay, amplification of reference gene primers was used to estimate how many nucleated cells each sample contained. To quantify the absolute abundance of each unique TCRbeta CDR3 rearrangement, sequence reads were collapsed and filtered. For each sample, productive Simpson clonality was calculated as the square root of Simpson's diversity index over productive rearrangements. Held by TCRdb, this immuneACCESS table contains in-frame sequences only and omits some clones. Under half of the omission traces to an unresolved V gene where checked; the cause of the rest is unknown. V, J and clone size were drawn from that table, and D and trimming were deduced from the DNA. For this sample there are around 200,000 clones; 85% to 90% appear just once. The ten largest make up roughly 20% of the sample.

The study at large found these results: The amount of clinical and demographic metadata varied by source and participant and was provided uncurated.

Collaborating institutions collected whole blood in K2EDTA tubes following their own protocols. Collaborator samples were shipped for TCRbeta analysis as frozen whole blood, isolated PBMCs, or DNA extracted from either sample type. A word on this clone: Its antigen remains undetermined. The record has no base qualities; no much larger clone is one base away.

The germline ends are 12 bases apart after V is trimmed by 6 bases and J by 0 bases. From the germline V gene (reference sequence), CDR1 is LNHDA and CDR2 is SQIVND. The CDR3 has 15 amino acids, counting the end cysteine and phenylalanine. Left in the record is the CDR3 DNA by itself, 45 bases read in frame from the first base. This receptor was identified in a man between 65 and 85 years old with active or convalescent COVID-19. Sample: peripheral blood. The rearranged chain carries TRBV19 and TRBJ1-5, with TRBD1 as a weak D call on 5 bases. The CDR3 reads CASSVTGDSNQPQHF. Here is the DNA: TGTGCCAGTAGCGTGACGGGGGATAGCAATCAGCCCCAGCATTTT.